This T cell receptor beta chain was recorded in a study of blood T cells in healthy people across ages. Extracted total RNA amounted to at least 5.5 micrograms for each sample. As for this clonotype: No antigen is known for it.

The CDR3 is 15 residues long. V lost 7 bases and J lost 1, with 15 bases in between. Broader study findings: A greater number of naive CD4+ cells and higher diversity distinguished long-lived donors from aged donors. Expanded clonotype changes were possibly confounded by unknown donor CMV status. PBMCs left unsorted prevented a conclusive naive versus antigen-experienced comparison.

Primers used in a second PCR of about 7 to 12 cycles were a sample-barcoded 5' primer and a J-beta primer mix. One entry per CDR3 protein, called by TCRdb with MiXCR from the 5' RACE reads. The repertoire holds around 580,000 distinct CDR3 sequences, with around half as singletons. The TCR comes from a man older than 75 in good health. The sample was blood. The chain joins TRBV12-3 or TRBV12-4 to TRBJ2-3, with D hard to call. The CDR3 protein is CASIPTAARTDTQYF. Written as DNA, the CDR3 is TGTGCCAGCATCCCGACCGCAGCCCGCACAGATACGCAGTATTTT.